What follows are 24 T cell receptor beta chains derived from one specimen sequenced in a study of cytomegalovirus exposure and HLA in healthy donors. The PCR was carried out with 60 Vbeta primers and 13 Jbeta primers. Only in-frame clones appear in the TCRdb table, and some are missing; sequencing was by immunoSEQ multiplex PCR. Of around 200,000 clones listed, 80% to 85% are singletons. Sequenced sample: PBMCs. The source of these receptors is a woman younger than 30 in good health and CMV-seronegative.

The CDR3, as DNA: TGTGTCTCCGGGGACTCCCGCTCCTACGAGCAGTACTTC. This encodes CVSGDSRSYEQYF. The V call is TRBV28, the J call TRBJ2-7, with D possibly being TRBD2 (6 bases). Germline CDR1 reads MDHEN; CDR2 reads SYDVKM. The CDR3 contains 13 residues. Together with reference TRBV28 and TRBJ2-7, the CDR3 gives the full variable domain: DVKVTQSSRYLVKRTGEKVFLECVQDMDHENMFWYRQDPGLGLRLIYFSYDVKMKEKGDIPEGYSVSREKKERFSLILESASTNQTSMYLCVSGDSRSYEQYFGPGTRLTVT.

The rearrangement links TRBV2 to TRBJ1-4, with 9 bases fitting TRBD1. This CDR3 is 16 amino acids long. Germline CDR1 reads SNHLY; CDR2 reads FYNNEI. V gave up 8 bases and J gave up 0 bases; unmatched junction bases: 7. CDR3 sequence reads: CASGIRQGATNEKLFF. For the CDR3, the DNA is TGTGCCAGCGGAATAAGACAGGGGGCAACTAATGAAAAACTGTTTTTT.

This chain connects TRBV27 to TRBJ2-6; possibly TRBD1 for D (6 bases). There are 17 residues in the CDR3. Per germline, CDR1 MNHEY and CDR2 SMNVEV (reference sequence). Trimming pared 3 bases from V and 4 bases from J, leaving 16 bases between. The CDR3 is CASSFERIRGGANVLTF. Here the CDR3 DNA reads TGTGCCAGCAGTTTCGAACGCATCAGGGGAGGGGCCAACGTCCTGACTTTC.

The chain has TRBV9 and TRBJ2-5; D not certain. Trimming removed 4 bases from V and 2 bases from J, with 12 bases in between. Germline-derived CDR1 and CDR2 are SGDLS and YYNGEE. This CDR3 has 14 residues. The CDR3 DNA reads as TGTGCCAGCAGCTCCGCCTTGGAGCAAGAGACCCAGTACTTC. This translates into CASSSALEQETQYF.

This rearrangement joins TRBV7-9 to TRBJ2-1; 11 nucleotides agree with TRBD2. The CDR3 has 15 residues. V lost 4 bases, J lost 8 bases, and 7 bases stayed unmatched. The germline V gene encodes CDR1 SEHNR and CDR2 FQNEAQ (reference sequence). The CDR3 is CASSSTSGEPHEQFF. CDR3 nucleotides: TGTGCCAGCAGCTCGACTAGCGGGGAGCCCCATGAGCAGTTCTTC.

The chain combines TRBV29-1 with TRBJ1-1, with D perhaps TRBD1 (6 bases). This CDR3 contains 14 residues. CDR1 and CDR2 (germline): SQVTM, ANQGSEA. With 5 bases removed from V and 0 bases from J, the gap between germline ends came to 13 bases. The CDR3 DNA reads TGCAGCGTTTCCTCCGGGACAATGAACACTGAAGCTTTCTTT. It is translated as CSVSSGTMNTEAFF.

V is TRBV23-1 and J is TRBJ1-4; D is unresolved. TRBV23-1 is filed as an ORF, its function uncertain. The V end lost 2 bases, the J end lost 7 bases, and 14 bases lay between the germline ends. The CDR3 totals 15 residues. CDR3 sequence reads: CASSQIKMAGEKLFF. The CDR3 bases are TGCGCCAGCAGTCAAATCAAAATGGCTGGTGAAAAACTGTTTTTT.

The genes are TRBV19 and TRBJ1-4, with D tentatively TRBD1 (5 bases). The V and J ends lost 7 bases and 3 bases respectively, with 12 bases between them. In germline, CDR1 is LNHDA, CDR2 SQIVND (reference sequence). The length of the CDR3 is 14 residues. The CDR3 is CASTKTDPNEKLFF. CDR3 in DNA: TGTGCCAGTACCAAGACAGACCCTAATGAAAAACTGTTTTTT. Full variable domain (remainder filled in from reference TRBV19 and TRBJ1-4): DGGITQSPKYLFRKEGQNVTLSCEQNLNHDAMYWYRQDPGQGLRLIYYSQIVNDFQKGDIAEGYSVSREKKESFPLTVTSAQKNPTAFYLCASTKTDPNEKLFFGSGTQLSVL.

This chain joins TRBV15 and TRBJ2-5; D might be TRBD1 (6 bases). Looked up from germline, CDR1 is LNHNV and CDR2 is YYDKDF (reference sequence). Trimming took off 0 bases at V and 7 bases at J, with 15 bases between the two ends. This CDR3 region has 15 residues. The CDR3 loop reads CATSRDGDNPWTQYF. In nucleotides, the CDR3 is TGTGCCACCAGCAGAGATGGGGACAACCCTTGGACCCAGTACTTC.

This clone was seen only once. V and J are TRBV6-1 and TRBJ2-5; 7 positions match TRBD1. This CDR3 has 13 amino acids. V lost 4 bases, J lost 6 bases, and 5 bases stayed unmatched. CDR1 is MNHNS, CDR2 SASEGT, per germline. This CDR3 is CASSALGGQTQYF. DNA of the CDR3: TGTGCCAGCAGTGCCCTAGGGGGCCAGACCCAGTACTTC.

The chain joins TRBV7-2 to TRBJ2-5, with 9 bases identical to TRBD2. The CDR3 runs 15 residues. V shed 4 bases and J 5 bases; nucleotides not matched to a gene: 8. Germline CDR1 SGHTA, CDR2 FQGNSA. In DNA, the CDR3 is TGTGCCAGCAGCTCTCCGGGACTAGCTCGTGAGACCCAGTACTTC. It yields the protein CASSSPGLARETQYF. The complete variable domain, with remaining parts taken from reference TRBV7-2 and TRBJ2-5, reads GAGVSQSPSNKVTEKGKDVELRCDPISGHTALYWYRQSLGQGLEFLIYFQGNSAPDKSGLPSDRFSAERTGGSVSTLTIQRTQQEDSAVYLCASSSPGLARETQYFGPGTRLLVL.

V gene TRBV25-1 combines with J gene TRBJ1-3; D unresolved. This CDR3 has 11 residues. Germline CDR1 MGHDK, CDR2 SYGVNS. With 4 bases removed from V and 4 bases from J, the gap between germline ends came to 2 bases. The CDR3 reads CASSVGNTIYF. The CDR3 DNA sequence: TGTGCCAGCAGTGTAGGAAACACCATATATTTT.

The chain employs TRBV27 and TRBJ2-5, with D possibly TRBD2 on 5 matching bases. Germline V gene sequence: CDR1 MNHEY, CDR2 SMNVEV (reference sequence). The CDR3 consists of 15 residues. V was shortened by 6 bases and J by 4 bases, with 18 bases between the two germline ends. CDR3 region: CASRRERNTPETQYF. CDR3 nucleotides: TGTGCCAGCAGGCGCGAGCGGAATACCCCAGAGACCCAGTACTTC.

DNA of the CDR3: TGCGCCAGCAGCTCTAGACTTATTCAAGAGACCCAGTACTTC. It specifies CASSSRLIQETQYF. This chain uses TRBV5-1 with TRBJ2-5; D gene unclear. This CDR3 has 14 residues. Germline V gene data show CDR1 as SGHRS and CDR2 as YFSETQ. Trimming shortened V by 3 bases and J by 2 bases, and 11 bases separated the two germline ends.

CDR3 sequence reads: CASSLRNRLGTDTQYF. For the CDR3, the DNA is TGTGCCAGCAGCTTACGGAACCGTCTAGGCACAGATACGCAGTATTTT. This sequence joins TRBV7-6 and TRBJ2-3; D is unclear. The CDR3 consists of 16 residues. Trimming took 2 bases from V and 1 from J, leaving 13 bases between them. In germline, CDR1 is SGHVS, CDR2 FNYEAQ.

A few counts support this clone. The CDR3 here is CASSYARDSNQPQHF. CDR3 DNA sequence: TGTGCCAGCAGTTACGCCCGGGATAGCAATCAGCCCCAGCATTTT. This chain connects TRBV6-5 to TRBJ1-5, with D unclear. Trimming took 2 bases from V and 0 from J, leaving 8 bases between them. This CDR3 region has 15 residues. CDR1 and CDR2 (germline): MNHEY, SVGAGI.

V usage is TRBV25-1 and J usage is TRBJ2-7; the match to TRBD1 covers 8 bases. J lost 2 bases, V lost 6 bases, and 3 bases had no gene match. CDR3 length: 13 residues. Germline CDR1 and CDR2: MGHDK and SYGVNS. The CDR3 protein is CASSQGAAYEQYF. CDR3 nucleotide sequence: TGTGCCAGCAGCCAGGGGGCGGCCTACGAGCAGTACTTC.

The V gene is TRBV28, the J gene TRBJ2-7; D not resolved. V lost 2 bases, J lost 1 base, and 6 bases lay in between. This CDR3 comprises 13 residues. CDR1 and CDR2 (germline): MDHEN, SYDVKM. The CDR3 loop reads CASSLGQSYEQYF. CDR3 DNA sequence: TGTGCCAGCAGTTTAGGGCAATCCTACGAGCAGTACTTC.

V usage is TRBV28 and J usage is TRBJ2-4, with 10 bases lining up with TRBD2. Germline loops: CDR1 MDHEN, CDR2 SYDVKM. With 6 bases clipped from V and 2 bases from J, the junction kept 10 bases outside the gene matches. The CDR3 extends over 17 amino acids. The chain's CDR3 is CASSRSLAGATKNIQYF. The DNA for the CDR3 is TGTGCCAGCAGCCGTAGTCTAGCGGGAGCGACCAAAAACATTCAGTACTTC. Using reference TRBV28 and TRBJ2-4 for the parts outside the CDR3, the full variable domain is DVKVTQSSRYLVKRTGEKVFLECVQDMDHENMFWYRQDPGLGLRLIYFSYDVKMKEKGDIPEGYSVSREKKERFSLILESASTNQTSMYLCASSRSLAGATKNIQYFGAGTRLSVL.

The chain recombines TRBV10-1 with TRBJ2-2; unclear D gene. The CDR3 runs to 14 residues. The V end lost 6 bases, the J end lost 1 base, and 9 bases lay between the germline ends. CDR1 and CDR2 from the germline V gene are WNHNN and SYGVQD (reference sequence). The CDR3 here is CASRVRVNTGELFF. The CDR3 bases are TGCGCCAGCAGAGTACGCGTGAACACCGGGGAGCTGTTTTTT.

The gene calls are TRBV7-9 and TRBJ2-7; D perhaps matches TRBD1 (5 bases). Trimming cost V 1 base and J 3 bases, with 10 bases left between them. In germline, CDR1 is SEHNR, CDR2 FQNEAQ (reference sequence). This CDR3 is 14 amino acids long. The CDR3 spells CASSLEGFGYEQYF. For the CDR3, the DNA is TGTGCCAGCAGCTTAGAGGGGTTCGGCTACGAGCAGTACTTC.

This chain links TRBV7-9 with TRBJ2-5, with TRBD2 identical over 9 bases. V gave up 4 bases and J gave up 1 base; unmatched junction bases: 10. CDR3 length: 17 amino acids. CDR1 and CDR2 from the germline V gene are SEHNR and FQNEAQ (reference sequence). The CDR3 nucleotides read TGTGCCAGCAGCTCGCGGGGGGCTAGCGGGGTCCAAGAGACCCAGTACTTC. It encodes CASSSRGASGVQETQYF.

The CDR3 DNA is TGTGCCAGCAGTTTAAGGGAGTCCTCCTACGAGCAGTACTTC. The encoded protein is CASSLRESSYEQYF. The gene calls are TRBV27 and TRBJ2-7, with a possible D match to TRBD2 (5 bases). Germline values: CDR1 MNHEY, CDR2 SMNVEV (reference sequence). The CDR3 has 14 residues. The V end was cut by 2 bases, the J end by 0 bases, with 8 bases between.

The V gene is TRBV27, the J gene TRBJ1-5; 7 nucleotides align to TRBD1. CDR1 and CDR2 from the germline V gene are MNHEY and SMNVEV (reference sequence). With V trimmed by 6 bases and J by 9 bases, 5 bases remained unmatched. CDR3 length equals 12 residues. The CDR3 here is CASRTGQRPQHF. The CDR3, as DNA: TGTGCCAGCAGGACAGGGCAACGGCCCCAGCATTTT.